Here is one T cell receptor beta chain with its context. Its antigen is undetermined. About 100,000 TCR templates underwent assay in each sample. Generated by immunoSEQ multiplex PCR, the TCRdb table keeps only in-frame clones and is missing some. The table has about 100,000 clones, under 95% seen once. The entry originates in a study of siplizumab effects on memory and regulatory T cells. The V end was cut by 5 bases, the J end by 6 bases, with 11 bases between. This CDR3 spans 12 amino acids. Germline V CDR1 and CDR2: SGHTA, FQGNSA. Notes on the study in general: Both greater diversity than memory cells and a major contribution to the alloresponse seemed to characterize naive T cells.

This sequence joins TRBV7-2 and TRBJ2-7; D is unresolved. Sequenced input: Tregs sorted from blood. The clonotype comes from a human donor in good health. CDR3 nucleotides: TGTGCCAGCAGCCCCCTTGTGCGCGAGCAGTACTTC. This codes for CASSPLVREQYF.